Presented here are 7 T cell receptor beta chains from one specimen sequenced in a study of control samples from healthy donors and cancer patients (dated by TCRdb to 2018 to 2021). Library preparation used the immunoSEQ multiplex PCR assay. The clones in this table, taken by TCRdb from immuneACCESS, are in-frame only. Not every clone is retained; where verified, under half of the shortfall comes from an unresolved V gene, and the cause of the rest is unknown. Within this sample are over 100,000 clones, with about nine tenths of them counted one time only. In total, the top ten clones hold about 4.2% of the sample. Sequencing used blood. The receptor source for this set is a human donor in good health. The donor label of this sample is uncertain.

This chain's CDR3 is CASSHGDTEAFF. The CDR3 DNA follows: TGTGCCAGCAGCCACGGGGACACTGAAGCTTTCTTT. The chain joins TRBV3-1 (or the pseudogene TRBV3-2) to TRBJ1-1, with D uncertain. Looked up from germline, CDR1 is LGHDT and CDR2 is YNNKEL (reference sequence). V was clipped by 3 bases and J by 3 bases, with 5 bases between them. The CDR3 length is 12 residues.

This chain joins TRBV11-2 and TRBJ2-2; no reliable D call. CDR3 length equals 12 residues. Germline assignment: CDR1 SGHAT and CDR2 FQNNGV. V lost 7 bases to trimming and J lost 7 bases, with 10 bases between them. This chain's CDR3 is CASTLSSGELFF. The DNA for the CDR3 is TGTGCCAGCACCCTCAGTAGCGGGGAGCTGTTTTTT.

This chain connects TRBV10-3 to TRBJ1-6; a weak D match, TRBD1 (5 bases). V lost 4 bases to trimming and J lost 8 bases, with 9 bases between them. CDR3 length: 13 amino acids. From germline, CDR1 is ENHRY and CDR2 SYGVKD. The chain's CDR3 is CAISGQNDSPLHF. The CDR3 coding sequence is TGTGCCATCAGTGGACAGAATGATTCACCCCTCCACTTT.

The J gene is TRBJ2-2, the V gene TRBV5-1; weak D call: TRBD1 (5 bases). The CDR3 runs 14 residues. Deletions cut 5 bases from V and 3 bases from J, with 11 bases between. The germline V gene encodes CDR1 SGHRS and CDR2 YFSETQ. The CDR3 DNA reads as TGCGCCAGCAGGTGGGGCGTGGACACCGGGGAGCTGTTTTTT. This translates into CASRWGVDTGELFF.

V is TRBV12-3 or TRBV12-4 and J is TRBJ2-1; D unclear. V was trimmed by 5 bases and J by 10 bases, leaving 12 bases between them. The CDR3 has 12 residues. The CDR3 region has the DNA TGTGCCAGCAGTGACCCGGTGGCGGAGCAGTTCTTC. This sequence encodes CASSDPVAEQFF.

The chain joins TRBV6-1 to TRBJ2-2, with 8 bases identical to TRBD1. This CDR3 is built from 19 residues. With V trimmed by 2 bases and J by 3 bases, 14 bases remained unmatched. The germline V gene encodes CDR1 MNHNS and CDR2 SASEGT. CDR3 protein: CASSESVTGAVWDTGELFF. The CDR3 nucleotides are TGTGCCAGCAGTGAATCCGTGACAGGGGCGGTTTGGGACACCGGGGAGCTGTTTTTT.

The rearrangement uses TRBV5-1 and TRBJ1-6; D gene uncertain. The CDR3 is 16 residues long. V lost 2 bases to trimming and J lost 3 bases, with 12 bases between them. CDR1 is SGHRS, CDR2 YFSETQ, per germline. CDR3 in amino acids: CASSFDGVVYNSPLHF. CDR3 in DNA: TGCGCCAGCAGCTTCGACGGGGTGGTCTATAATTCACCCCTCCACTTT.